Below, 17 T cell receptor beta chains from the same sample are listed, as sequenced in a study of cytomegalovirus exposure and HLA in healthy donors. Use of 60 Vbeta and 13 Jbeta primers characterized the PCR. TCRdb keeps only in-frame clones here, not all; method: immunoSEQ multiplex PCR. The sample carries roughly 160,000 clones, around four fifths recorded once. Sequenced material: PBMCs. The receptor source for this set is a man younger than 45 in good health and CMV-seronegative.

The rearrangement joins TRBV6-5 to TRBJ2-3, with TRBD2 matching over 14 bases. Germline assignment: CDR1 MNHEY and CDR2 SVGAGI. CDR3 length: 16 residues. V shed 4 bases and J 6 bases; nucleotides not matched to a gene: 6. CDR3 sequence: CASSSSTSGGGDTQYF. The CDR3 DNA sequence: TGTGCCAGCAGTTCCTCGACTAGCGGGGGGGGCGATACGCAGTATTTT.

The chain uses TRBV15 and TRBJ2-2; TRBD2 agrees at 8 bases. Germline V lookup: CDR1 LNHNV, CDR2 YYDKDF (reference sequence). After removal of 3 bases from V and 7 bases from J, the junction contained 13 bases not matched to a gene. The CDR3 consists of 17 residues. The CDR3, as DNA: TGTGCCACCAGCAGCCCCTCGGGAGGGCCTAGTAGCGGGGAGCTGTTTTTT. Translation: CATSSPSGGPSSGELFF.

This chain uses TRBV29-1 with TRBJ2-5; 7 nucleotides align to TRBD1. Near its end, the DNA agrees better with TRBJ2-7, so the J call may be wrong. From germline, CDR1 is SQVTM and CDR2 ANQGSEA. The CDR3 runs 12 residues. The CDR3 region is CSVWQGAYEQYF. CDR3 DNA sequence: TGCAGCGTGTGGCAGGGGGCCTACGAGCAGTACTTC.

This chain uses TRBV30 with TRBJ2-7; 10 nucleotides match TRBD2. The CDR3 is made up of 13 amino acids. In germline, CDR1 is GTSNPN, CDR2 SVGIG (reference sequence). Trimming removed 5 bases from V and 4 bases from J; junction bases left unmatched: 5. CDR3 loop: CAWASGSPYEQYF. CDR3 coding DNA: TGTGCCTGGGCTAGCGGGAGCCCGTACGAGCAGTACTTC. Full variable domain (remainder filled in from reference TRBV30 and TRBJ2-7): SQTIHQWPATLVQPVGSPLSLECTVEGTSNPNLYWYRQAAGRGLQLLFYSVGIGQISSEVPQNLSASRPQDRQFILSSKKLLLSDSGFYLCAWASGSPYEQYFGPGTRLTVT.

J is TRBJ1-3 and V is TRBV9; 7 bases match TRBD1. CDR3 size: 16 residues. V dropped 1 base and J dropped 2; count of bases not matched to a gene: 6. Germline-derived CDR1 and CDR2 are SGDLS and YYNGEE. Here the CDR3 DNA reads TGTGCCAGCAGCGTAACTGAGGGGGCAACTGGAAACACCATATATTTT. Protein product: CASSVTEGATGNTIYF.

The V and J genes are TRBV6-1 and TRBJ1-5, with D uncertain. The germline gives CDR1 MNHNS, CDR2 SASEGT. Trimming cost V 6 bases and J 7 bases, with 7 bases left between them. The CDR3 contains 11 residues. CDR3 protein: CASSLGQPQHF. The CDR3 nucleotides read TGTGCCAGCAGCCTCGGGCAGCCCCAGCATTTT.

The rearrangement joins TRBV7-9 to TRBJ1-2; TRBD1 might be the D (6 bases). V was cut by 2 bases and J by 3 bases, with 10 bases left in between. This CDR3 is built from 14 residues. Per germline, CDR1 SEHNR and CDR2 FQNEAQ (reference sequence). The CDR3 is CASSLLGADYGYTF. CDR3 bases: TGTGCCAGCAGCTTATTGGGGGCGGACTATGGCTACACCTTC.

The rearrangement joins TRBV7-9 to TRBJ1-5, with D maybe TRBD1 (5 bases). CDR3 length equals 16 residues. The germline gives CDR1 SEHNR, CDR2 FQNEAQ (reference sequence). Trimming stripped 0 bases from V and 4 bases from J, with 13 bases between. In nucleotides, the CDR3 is TGTGCCAGCAGCTTAGCCTCAGGGTCCCCGAATCAGCCCCAGCATTTT. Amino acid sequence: CASSLASGSPNQPQHF. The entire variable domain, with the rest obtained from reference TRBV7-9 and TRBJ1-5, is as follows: DTGVSQNPRHKITKRGQNVTFRCDPISEHNRLYWYRQTLGQGPEFLTYFQNEAQLEKSRLLSDRFSAERPKGSFSTLEIQRTEQGDSAMYLCASSLASGSPNQPQHFGDGTRLSIL.

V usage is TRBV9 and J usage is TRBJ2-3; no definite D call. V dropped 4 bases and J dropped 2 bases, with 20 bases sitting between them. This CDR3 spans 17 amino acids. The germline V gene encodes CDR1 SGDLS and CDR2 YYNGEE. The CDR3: CASSFYFGDSFTDTQYF. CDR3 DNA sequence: TGTGCCAGCAGCTTCTACTTCGGAGACTCCTTCACAGATACGCAGTATTTT.

In DNA form, the CDR3 reads TGTGCCAGCAGTTTCCCGCGCCCCGGGGGCAATCAGCCCCAGCATTTT. Amino acids: CASSFPRPGGNQPQHF. The J gene is TRBJ1-5, the V gene TRBV28; D remains ambiguous. The germline V gene encodes CDR1 MDHEN and CDR2 SYDVKM. Trimming shortened V by 3 bases and J by 2 bases, and 14 bases separated the two germline ends. The CDR3 is 16 residues long.

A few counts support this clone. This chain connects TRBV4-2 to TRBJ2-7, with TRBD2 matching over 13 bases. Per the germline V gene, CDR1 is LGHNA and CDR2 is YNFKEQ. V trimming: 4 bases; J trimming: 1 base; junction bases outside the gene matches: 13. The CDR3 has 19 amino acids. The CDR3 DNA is TGTGCCAGCAGCCCCCCCGGGACTAGCGGGAAAAAGACATCCTACGAGCAGTACTTC. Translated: CASSPPGTSGKKTSYEQYF.

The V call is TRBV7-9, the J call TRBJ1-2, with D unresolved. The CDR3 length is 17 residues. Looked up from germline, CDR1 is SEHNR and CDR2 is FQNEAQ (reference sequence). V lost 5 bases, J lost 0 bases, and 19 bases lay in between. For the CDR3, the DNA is TGTGCCAGCAGCCTAGAATGGTCTGCGGGGACTAACTATGGCTACACCTTC. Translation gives CASSLEWSAGTNYGYTF. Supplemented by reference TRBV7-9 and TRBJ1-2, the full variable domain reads DTGVSQNPRHKITKRGQNVTFRCDPISEHNRLYWYRQTLGQGPEFLTYFQNEAQLEKSRLLSDRFSAERPKGSFSTLEIQRTEQGDSAMYLCASSLEWSAGTNYGYTFGSGTRLTVV.

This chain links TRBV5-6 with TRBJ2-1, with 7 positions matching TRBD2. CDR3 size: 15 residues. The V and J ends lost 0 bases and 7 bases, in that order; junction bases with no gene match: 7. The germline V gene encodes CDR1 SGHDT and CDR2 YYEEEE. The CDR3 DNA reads TGTGCCAGCAGCTTGGTGCGGGAGATGCGGAATGAGCAGTTCTTC. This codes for CASSLVREMRNEQFF.

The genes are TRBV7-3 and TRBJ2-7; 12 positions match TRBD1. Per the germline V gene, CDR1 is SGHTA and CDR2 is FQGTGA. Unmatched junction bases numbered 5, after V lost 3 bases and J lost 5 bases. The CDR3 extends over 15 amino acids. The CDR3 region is CASSLPGTGGHEQYF. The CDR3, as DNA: TGTGCCAGCAGCTTGCCCGGGACAGGGGGCCACGAGCAGTACTTC.

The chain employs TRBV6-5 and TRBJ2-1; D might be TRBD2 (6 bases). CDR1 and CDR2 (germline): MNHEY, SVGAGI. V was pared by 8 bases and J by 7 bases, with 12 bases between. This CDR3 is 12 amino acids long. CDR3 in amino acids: CASLAGTNEQFF. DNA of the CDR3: TGTGCCAGCTTGGCAGGGACTAATGAGCAGTTCTTC.

In DNA form, the CDR3 reads TGCGCCAGCAGCCTTCTCAGGGGATCTAACTATGGCTACACCTTC. It encodes CASSLLRGSNYGYTF. The chain recombines TRBV4-3 with TRBJ1-2; tentative D call: TRBD1 (6 bases). CDR1 is LGHNA and CDR2 is YSLEER in the germline V gene. The ends were cut back, 4 bases at V and 0 bases at J, with 12 bases in the middle. There are 15 residues in the CDR3.

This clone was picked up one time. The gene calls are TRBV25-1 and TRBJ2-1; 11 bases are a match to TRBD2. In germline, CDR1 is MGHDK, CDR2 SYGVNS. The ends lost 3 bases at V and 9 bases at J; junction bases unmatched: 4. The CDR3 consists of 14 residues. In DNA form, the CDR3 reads TGTGCCAGCAGTGATTTTCTAGCGGGGGGTGAGCAGTTCTTC. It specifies CASSDFLAGGEQFF.